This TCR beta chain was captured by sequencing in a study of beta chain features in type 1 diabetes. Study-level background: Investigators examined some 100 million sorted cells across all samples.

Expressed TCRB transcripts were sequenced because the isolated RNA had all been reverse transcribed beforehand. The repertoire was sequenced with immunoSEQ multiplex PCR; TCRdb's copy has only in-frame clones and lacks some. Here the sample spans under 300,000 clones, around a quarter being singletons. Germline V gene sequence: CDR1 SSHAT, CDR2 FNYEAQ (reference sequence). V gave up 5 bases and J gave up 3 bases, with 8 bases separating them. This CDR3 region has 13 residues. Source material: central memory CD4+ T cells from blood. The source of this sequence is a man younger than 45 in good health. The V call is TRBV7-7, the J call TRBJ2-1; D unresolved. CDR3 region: CASSKDIYNEQFF. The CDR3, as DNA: TGTGCCAGCAGCAAAGACATCTACAATGAGCAGTTCTTC.